This T cell receptor beta chain was recovered during a study of CD8+ T cells in alopecia areata. To note about this clone: The target antigen is unknown.

Whole-study findings and limits: Lesional scalp displayed greater clonality than normal scalp, most notably in alopecia totalis/universalis.

The length of the CDR3 is 14 residues. The germline gives CDR1 MGHRA, CDR2 YSYEKL. With V trimmed by 5 bases and J by 7 bases, 6 bases remained unmatched. Isolated RNA was reverse transcribed into cDNA used as the sequencing template. TCRdb's copy holds only in-frame clones and misses some; the assay was immunoSEQ multiplex PCR. Of around 200,000 clones listed, over 60% were seen once; the top ten hold more than 3.5%. Treatment: oral pan-JAK inhibitor, 5-10 mg twice daily. Source: CD4+ T cells sorted from blood, taken at week 4, from a patient treated with tofacitinib. The TCR was taken from a human donor with alopecia areata. This rearrangement joins TRBV4-1 to TRBJ2-4; TRBD1 matches at 9 bases. DNA for the CDR3: TGCGCCAGCAGCGACCGGGACAGGGAGAACATTCAGTACTTC. This encodes CASSDRDRENIQYF.